This entry describes one T cell receptor beta chain. Its antigen specificity is not known. The sample holds no much larger clone one base away, and base qualities are not on file. The germline V gene specifies SGHTA as CDR1 and FQGTGA as CDR2. The CDR3 has 14 amino acids, counting the end cysteine and phenylalanine. Of the read, only the CDR3 DNA is kept; its 42 bases are in frame from base 1. V loses 5 bases at its end and J loses 7 bases; junction bases beyond the gene matches: 6. This sample is drawn from a study of shared clonotypes between healthy human individuals (dated by TCRdb to about 2020). For context, the study as a whole: The cohort comprised a couple of women and a few men aged 18 to 49 years. Each donor's leukapheresis produced roughly between about 0.9 and 9.5 billion PBMCs. Per donor, three plates each were used for CD4 naive and CD4 memory, two for CD8 naive, and one for CD8 memory. Blood TCR repertoires of a handful of healthy adults were deeply sequenced to estimate repertoire size and the extent of clonotype sharing between individuals. To increase sequencing depth and limit assay-specific biases, TCR repertoire library preparation and sequencing were carried out by different laboratories using diverse techniques. Study-level results and caveats: Sampling was restricted to blood, and TCR repertoires in tissue are likely to differ from TCR repertoires in blood. Because the study included a small number of donors, the genetic and exposure-history diversity represented was limited. Sharing across a few donors was observed for about 4.8% of naive CD4, under 4% of naive CD8, about 2.3% of memory CD4, and over 0.3% of memory CD8 clonotypes. Larger estimated clonotype richness was generally found for naive subsets than for memory subsets. Based on pairwise subsampling, the degree of clonotype sharing among donors was expected to be affected by sequencing depth. Higher generation probabilities were observed for clonotypes shared by all four sorted-subset donors than for non-shared clonotypes. Even with the large sequencing depth, rarefaction of the sorted-subset datasets indicated that sequencing was incomplete.

Donors were healthy HIV-negative adults with no recently reported acute infections or vaccinations. Every donor was a Caucasian adult living in Nashville, Tennessee, USA. Magnetic negative selection was used to enrich CD4+ T cells, after which naive cells were positively selected on CD45RA and the negative fraction became the memory subset. Blood was obtained by leukapheresis, after which PBMCs were separated by Ficoll-Histopaque density gradient centrifugation and cryopreserved in liquid nitrogen vapor phase. Purity and quantity of every magnetically sorted T cell population were checked by analytical flow cytometry. Each sorted fraction had its genomic DNA isolated and then quantified by UV absorbance on a Nanodrop 2000c. TCR CDR3 regions were amplified from genomic DNA by multiplex PCR using the deep immunoSEQ assay. For each cell subset, the extracted genomic DNA was distributed evenly across all wells of several immunoSEQ 96-well plates, and each plate served as one replicate. For sorted subsets, each replicate PCR was loaded with about 200 ng genomic DNA, equivalent to 25,000 to 30,000 T cell genomes. Purified libraries were quantified with a Qubit 3.0 fluorometer, sized on a Bioanalyzer 2100, and re-quantified with the KAPA Library Quantification kit. Each immunoSEQ 96-well plate was sequenced on its own single-read 150-cycle Illumina NextSeq 550 flow cell. The paper's data handling went like this. Because only junctional sequences without quality scores were contained in the immunoSEQ output, filtering matching that applied to full-length reads could not be performed. To assign V/J genes and CDR3, sequences were annotated against IMGT germline references using PyIR, a Python wrapper for IgBLAST v1.9. Reads were removed for weak V/J assignments (E-value above 1e-6), missing CDR3, stop codons, out-of-frame junctions, or ambiguous translated residues. A V3J clonotype was defined by an identical inferred V gene, J gene, and CDR3 amino acid sequence. Percentage overlap between repertoires was calculated by dividing the number of shared unique clonotypes by the size of the smaller repertoire. RTK rarefaction, the Chao1 estimator, and Recon v2.1 estimates of unobserved clonotypes were used to assess repertoire richness. For all TCRbeta clonotypes obtained by the gDNA method from four donors, generation probabilities were computed with OLGA. This immuneACCESS table, as held by TCRdb, lists in-frame sequences with V and J called but not all clones. Of the missing ones, under half trace to an unresolved V gene in checked studies; the others have no known cause. D and trimming come from the DNA, and the V and J calls and clone size come from that table. The sample data list 2 million to 2.5 million clones, and over 85% of these were observed just once. The ten largest account for 0.36% of the sample.

The sample consisted of naive CD4+ T cells from PBMCs. This specimen's cell subset or site label, per the study, means: CD45RA+ positively selected. The V and J segments used are TRBV7-3 and TRBJ1-1, with 11 middle bases fitting TRBD1. This sequence was found in a man between 18 and 35 years old in good health. Some clones in this sample may be carry-over from other donors' samples. Here is the DNA: TGTGCCAGCAGCCCCGGGACAGGGGGAGTTGAAGCTTTCTTT. Its protein is CASSPGTGGVEAFF. With all but the CDR3 taken from the reference TRBV7-3 and TRBJ1-1 genes, the full variable domain is: GAGVSQTPSNKVTEKGKYVELRCDPISGHTALYWYRQSLGQGPEFLIYFQGTGAADDSGLPNDRFFAVRPEGSVSTLKIQRTERGDSAVYLCASSPGTGGVEAFFGQGTRLTVV.